This is a list of T cell receptor beta chains from one sample in a study of blood T cell repertoires in COVID-19. TCRdb's table, derived via immunoSEQ multiplex PCR, lists solely in-frame clones and lacks some. Here the sample spans under 130,000 clones, around nine tenths being singletons. The specimen was peripheral blood. These receptors were obtained from a woman over 75 in a cohort sampled during active COVID-19. CDR3s include the opening cysteine and the closing phenylalanine or tryptophan. The D gene is left open where the match is weak. Not every row has a clone size; where given, it reads once, few, many or a size class.

V gene: TRBV29-1; clone size: once; D gene: TRBD2; J gene: TRBJ2-1; CDR3 protein: CSVEDNHGGVLNEQFF; CDR3 DNA: TGCAGCGTTGAAGACAACCACGGGGGGGTGTTGAATGAGCAGTTCTTC
V gene: TRBV10-3; clone size: NA; D gene: NA; J gene: TRBJ2-7; CDR3 protein: CAISESEGEWYEQYF; CDR3 DNA: TGTGCCATCAGTGAGTCTGAGGGGGAATGGTACGAGCAGTACTTC
V gene: TRBV28; clone size: NA; D gene: NA; J gene: TRBJ1-2; CDR3 protein: CASSPPDRYGYTF; CDR3 DNA: TGTGCCAGCAGTCCTCCTGACAGATATGGCTACACCTTC
V gene: TRBV30; clone size: NA; D gene: NA; J gene: TRBJ2-2; CDR3 protein: CAWSKVPLEDRLFF; CDR3 DNA: TGTGCCTGGAGTAAGGTCCCTCTTGAGGATCGGCTGTTTTTT
V gene: TRBV11-3; clone size: NA; D gene: TRBD2; J gene: TRBJ2-1; CDR3 protein: CASSLRGTSSYNEQFF; CDR3 DNA: TGTGCCAGCAGCTTAAGGGGGACTAGCTCCTACAATGAGCAGTTCTTC
V gene: TRBV24-1; clone size: NA; D gene: TRBD1; J gene: TRBJ2-1; CDR3 protein: CATSDPGQGSEQFF; CDR3 DNA: TGTGCCACCAGTGATCCGGGACAGGGATCGGAGCAGTTCTTC
V gene: TRBV14; clone size: NA; D gene: TRBD1; J gene: TRBJ1-4; CDR3 protein: CASSLQGANEKLFF; CDR3 DNA: TGTGCCAGCAGCTTACAGGGGGCGAATGAAAAACTGTTTTTT
V gene: TRBV6-5; clone size: NA; D gene: TRBD1; J gene: TRBJ2-7; CDR3 protein: CASSRDRLNYEQYF; CDR3 DNA: TGTGCCAGCAGTCGGGACAGGCTAAACTACGAGCAGTACTTC
V gene: TRBV6-5; clone size: NA; D gene: TRBD2; J gene: TRBJ2-2; CDR3 protein: CASSYLSGGAGGELFF; CDR3 DNA: TGTGCCAGCAGTTACCTCAGCGGGGGGGCTGGCGGGGAGCTGTTTTTT
V gene: TRBV19; clone size: NA; D gene: NA; J gene: TRBJ2-3; CDR3 protein: CASSIIRSEADTQYF; CDR3 DNA: TGTGCCAGTAGTATAATCAGATCGGAGGCAGATACGCAGTATTTT
V gene: TRBV6-2/TRBV6-3; clone size: few; D gene: TRBD1; J gene: TRBJ1-1; CDR3 protein: CASSYPWTGGTEAFF; CDR3 DNA: TGTGCCAGCAGTTACCCTTGGACAGGCGGCACTGAAGCTTTCTTT
V gene: TRBV2; clone size: NA; D gene: TRBD1; J gene: TRBJ1-5; CDR3 protein: CASSGQGDQPQHF; CDR3 DNA: TGTGCCAGCAGCGGACAGGGGGATCAGCCCCAGCATTTT
V gene: TRBV29-1; clone size: NA; D gene: NA; J gene: TRBJ2-2; CDR3 protein: CSTGGQKNTGELFF; CDR3 DNA: TGCAGCACCGGGGGGCAGAAGAACACCGGGGAGCTGTTTTTT
V gene: TRBV7-7; clone size: NA; D gene: TRBD2; J gene: TRBJ2-3; CDR3 protein: CASSLGASGGAIDTQYF; CDR3 DNA: TGTGCTAGCAGCTTAGGTGCTAGCGGGGGGGCCATAGATACGCAGTATTTT
V gene: TRBV6-5; clone size: NA; D gene: NA; J gene: TRBJ1-5; CDR3 protein: CASSYSAQANQPQHF; CDR3 DNA: TGTGCCAGCAGTTACTCGGCCCAGGCAAATCAGCCCCAGCATTTT
V gene: TRBV19; clone size: NA; D gene: TRBD1; J gene: TRBJ2-1; CDR3 protein: CASSIRQGAGSYNEQFF; CDR3 DNA: TGTGCCAGTAGTATAAGGCAGGGGGCAGGCTCCTACAATGAGCAGTTCTTC
V gene: TRBV21-1; clone size: NA; D gene: NA; J gene: TRBJ1-3; CDR3 protein: CASSAPRDLCGNTIYF; CDR3 DNA: TGTGCCAGCAGTGCCCCCAGGGACTTGTGCGGAAACACCATATATTTT
V gene: TRBV5-6; clone size: NA; D gene: NA; J gene: TRBJ1-5; CDR3 protein: CASSLFGQPQHF; CDR3 DNA: TGTGCCAGCAGCTTGTTCGGGCAGCCCCAGCATTTT
V gene: TRBV7-9; clone size: few; D gene: TRBD1; J gene: TRBJ1-1; CDR3 protein: CASSRGERGRVNTEAFF; CDR3 DNA: TGTGCCAGCAGCCGAGGGGAGAGGGGGCGAGTGAACACTGAAGCTTTCTTT
V gene: TRBV6-1; clone size: NA; D gene: TRBD1; J gene: TRBJ1-4; CDR3 protein: CASSEDRGEKLFF; CDR3 DNA: TGTGCCAGCAGTGAAGACAGGGGGGAAAAACTGTTTTTT
V gene: TRBV28; clone size: NA; D gene: NA; J gene: TRBJ2-1; CDR3 protein: CASSFGQLNEQFF; CDR3 DNA: TGTGCCAGCAGTTTTGGACAGTTGAATGAGCAGTTCTTC
V gene: TRBV2; clone size: NA; D gene: TRBD2; J gene: TRBJ2-7; CDR3 protein: CASRAGIYEQYF; CDR3 DNA: TGTGCCAGCAGAGCGGGGATCTACGAGCAGTACTTC
V gene: TRBV7-2; clone size: NA; D gene: TRBD1; J gene: TRBJ1-5; CDR3 protein: CASSPQQGDQPQHF; CDR3 DNA: TGTGCCAGCAGCCCTCAACAGGGGGATCAGCCCCAGCATTTT
V gene: TRBV2; clone size: NA; D gene: NA; J gene: TRBJ1-5; CDR3 protein: CASSDRGYSNQPQHF; CDR3 DNA: TGTGCCAGCAGTGACAGGGGCTATAGCAATCAGCCCCAGCATTTT
V gene: TRBV5-6; clone size: NA; D gene: NA; J gene: TRBJ1-1; CDR3 protein: CASSWGQVAGRTEAFF; CDR3 DNA: TGTGCCAGCAGCTGGGGTCAGGTCGCGGGACGCACTGAAGCTTTCTTT
V gene: TRBV5-1; clone size: NA; D gene: TRBD2; J gene: TRBJ2-3; CDR3 protein: CASSLAVGTSGNTQYF; CDR3 DNA: TGCGCCAGCAGCTTGGCCGTCGGGACTAGCGGAAATACGCAGTATTTT
V gene: TRBV5-1; clone size: NA; D gene: TRBD2; J gene: TRBJ2-1; CDR3 protein: CASSLGEGNEQFF; CDR3 DNA: TGCGCCAGCAGCTTGGGGGAGGGCAATGAGCAGTTCTTC
V gene: TRBV18; clone size: NA; D gene: NA; J gene: TRBJ1-3; CDR3 protein: CASSPTLRWGLSGNTIYF; CDR3 DNA: TGTGCCAGCTCACCGACCCTTCGGTGGGGGCTCTCTGGAAACACCATATATTTT
V gene: TRBV20-1; clone size: NA; D gene: NA; J gene: TRBJ1-2; CDR3 protein: CSASDQASYGYTF; CDR3 DNA: TGCAGTGCTAGTGACCAGGCCTCCTATGGCTACACCTTC
V gene: TRBV4-1; clone size: NA; D gene: NA; J gene: TRBJ2-1; CDR3 protein: CASSQDVYFSYNEQFF; CDR3 DNA: TGCGCCAGCAGCCAAGATGTGTACTTCTCCTACAATGAGCAGTTCTTC
V gene: TRBV19; clone size: NA; D gene: NA; J gene: TRBJ2-7; CDR3 protein: CASSLRRDYEQYF; CDR3 DNA: TGTGCCAGTAGTCTTCGTCGGGACTACGAGCAGTACTTC
V gene: TRBV19; clone size: NA; D gene: NA; J gene: TRBJ2-5; CDR3 protein: CASSIDRAGMETQYF; CDR3 DNA: TGTGCCAGTAGTATAGATCGGGCAGGGATGGAGACCCAGTACTTC
V gene: TRBV15; clone size: NA; D gene: TRBD1; J gene: TRBJ2-1; CDR3 protein: CATSRVGTGRGNEQFF; CDR3 DNA: TGTGCCACCAGCAGAGTGGGGACAGGTCGGGGGAATGAGCAGTTCTTC
V gene: TRBV7-9; clone size: NA; D gene: TRBD1; J gene: TRBJ1-1; CDR3 protein: CASSFGTGGAAEAFF; CDR3 DNA: TGTGCCAGCAGCTTCGGAACAGGGGGCGCGGCTGAAGCTTTCTTT
V gene: TRBV7-9; clone size: NA; D gene: TRBD2; J gene: TRBJ2-5; CDR3 protein: CASSLGTSAKETQYF; CDR3 DNA: TGTGCCAGCAGCTTGGGGACTAGCGCAAAAGAGACCCAGTACTTC
V gene: TRBV6-4; clone size: NA; D gene: TRBD1; J gene: TRBJ1-6; CDR3 protein: CASKGQGHLSPLHF; CDR3 DNA: TGTGCCAGCAAGGGACAGGGGCATCTCTCACCCCTCCACTTT
V gene: TRBV18; clone size: NA; D gene: NA; J gene: TRBJ1-1; CDR3 protein: CASSTGRGAFF; CDR3 DNA: TGTGCCAGCTCCACGGGGCGGGGTGCTTTCTTT
V gene: TRBV2; clone size: NA; D gene: TRBD1; J gene: TRBJ1-4; CDR3 protein: CASSVTGRDEKLFF; CDR3 DNA: TGTGCCAGCAGTGTGACAGGGCGGGATGAAAAACTGTTTTTT
V gene: TRBV3-1/TRBV3-2; clone size: few; D gene: TRBD2; J gene: TRBJ2-5; CDR3 protein: CASSQGGLPRETQYF; CDR3 DNA: TGTGCCAGCAGCCAAGGGGGACTACCACGGGAGACCCAGTACTTC
V gene: TRBV5-1; clone size: few; D gene: NA; J gene: TRBJ1-5; CDR3 protein: CASSLDAGNSDQPQHF; CDR3 DNA: TGCGCCAGCAGCTTGGACGCAGGGAACTCCGATCAGCCCCAGCATTTT
V gene: TRBV19; clone size: NA; D gene: TRBD1; J gene: TRBJ1-5; CDR3 protein: CASSLTGEGQPQHF; CDR3 DNA: TGTGCCAGTAGTTTGACAGGGGAAGGTCAGCCCCAGCATTTT
V gene: TRBV4-1; clone size: few; D gene: TRBD1; J gene: TRBJ1-5; CDR3 protein: CASSQDPGQRNQPQHF; CDR3 DNA: TGCGCCAGCAGCCAAGATCCGGGACAGAGGAATCAGCCCCAGCATTTT
V gene: TRBV19; clone size: NA; D gene: NA; J gene: TRBJ2-7; CDR3 protein: CASSRGRYEQYF; CDR3 DNA: TGTGCCAGTAGTAGAGGCCGGTACGAGCAGTACTTC
V gene: TRBV28; clone size: NA; D gene: NA; J gene: TRBJ1-5; CDR3 protein: CAGGRGNQPQHF; CDR3 DNA: TGTGCCGGGGGTCGGGGGAATCAGCCCCAGCATTTT
V gene: TRBV3-1/TRBV3-2; clone size: NA; D gene: NA; J gene: TRBJ1-4; CDR3 protein: CASRRGEKLFF; CDR3 DNA: TGTGCCAGCAGACGGGGTGAAAAACTGTTTTTT
V gene: TRBV30; clone size: NA; D gene: TRBD1; J gene: TRBJ1-5; CDR3 protein: CAWQGGGNQPQHF; CDR3 DNA: TGTGCCTGGCAGGGGGGCGGCAATCAGCCCCAGCATTTT
V gene: TRBV5-4; clone size: NA; D gene: TRBD1; J gene: TRBJ1-6; CDR3 protein: CASSSGQGAHQLNSPLHF; CDR3 DNA: TGTGCCAGCAGCTCTGGACAGGGAGCGCACCAACTTAATTCACCCCTCCACTTT
V gene: TRBV10-2; clone size: once; D gene: NA; J gene: TRBJ1-4; CDR3 protein: CASSSSTNEKLFF; CDR3 DNA: TGCGCCAGCAGTTCATCAACTAATGAAAAACTGTTTTTT
V gene: TRBV29-1; clone size: NA; D gene: NA; J gene: TRBJ1-2; CDR3 protein: CSVESGGYGYTF; CDR3 DNA: TGCAGCGTTGAATCGGGGGGCTATGGCTACACCTTC
V gene: TRBV7-2; clone size: NA; D gene: TRBD2; J gene: TRBJ2-3; CDR3 protein: CASSSRLAGGPRDTQYF; CDR3 DNA: TGTGCCAGCAGCTCCCGACTAGCGGGAGGGCCGAGGGATACGCAGTATTTT
V gene: TRBV19; clone size: NA; D gene: NA; J gene: TRBJ2-5; CDR3 protein: CASSTQGGEETQYF; CDR3 DNA: TGTGCCAGTAGTACACAGGGAGGGGAAGAGACCCAGTACTTC
V gene: TRBV11-3; clone size: NA; D gene: NA; J gene: TRBJ2-7; CDR3 protein: CASSPNRASQQFIAYEQYF; CDR3 DNA: TGTGCCAGCAGCCCGAACAGGGCGTCCCAACAGTTCATCGCCTACGAGCAGTACTTC
V gene: TRBV28; clone size: NA; D gene: TRBD1; J gene: TRBJ1-6; CDR3 protein: CASRTVNFQGGDNSPLHF; CDR3 DNA: TGTGCCAGCAGAACGGTCAATTTCCAGGGGGGCGATAATTCACCCCTCCACTTT
V gene: TRBV5-5; clone size: NA; D gene: NA; J gene: TRBJ2-3; CDR3 protein: CASSRRRDTDTQYF; CDR3 DNA: TGTGCCAGCAGCCGCAGGCGAGACACAGATACGCAGTATTTT
V gene: TRBV7-2; clone size: NA; D gene: NA; J gene: TRBJ1-3; CDR3 protein: CASSSTDSSGNTIYF; CDR3 DNA: TGTGCCAGCAGCTCGACGGACAGCTCTGGAAACACCATATATTTT
V gene: TRBV18; clone size: once; D gene: NA; J gene: TRBJ1-4; CDR3 protein: CASSPGATNEKLFF; CDR3 DNA: TGTGCCAGCTCACCCGGTGCAACTAATGAAAAACTGTTTTTT
V gene: TRBV5-1; clone size: NA; D gene: TRBD2; J gene: TRBJ2-2; CDR3 protein: CASSSGLAGGPRPGELFF; CDR3 DNA: TGCGCCAGCAGCTCGGGACTAGCGGGGGGGCCGAGGCCCGGGGAGCTGTTTTTT
V gene: TRBV6-5; clone size: NA; D gene: NA; J gene: TRBJ2-5; CDR3 protein: CASTRRQSQETQYF; CDR3 DNA: TGTGCCAGCACCCGCCGACAGTCCCAAGAGACCCAGTACTTC
V gene: TRBV7-2; clone size: NA; D gene: NA; J gene: TRBJ2-1; CDR3 protein: CASSLPGTYNEQFF; CDR3 DNA: TGTGCCAGCAGCCTCCCGGGAACGTACAATGAGCAGTTCTTC